This TCR beta chain was recorded in a study of long-term antiretroviral therapy in people with HIV (dated by TCRdb to about 2022). Background for the entire study: The earliest samples were collected about a decade before the 2015 WHO recommendation for immediate ART, when ART was typically delayed until CD4 counts fell. No cross-contamination during QIAcube processing was seen in test extractions of a monoclonal T-cell line run alongside 33 polyclonal samples. A total of about 200 cryopreserved PBMC samples were contributed to the cohort by 30 adults with confirmed HIV infection, with samples collected serially over a mean of approximately 6 years (range 1-12). Eleven of the 30 participants with HIV were female. A retrospective serial study tested whether changes in peripheral blood TRB repertoire composition and diversity were associated with ART initiation and durable HIV suppression.

On this clone itself: It lacks a known antigen. A junction boundary mismatches the germline segment, possibly from a read error.

The immunoSEQ hsTCRB v3.0 assay was used at survey level resolution to sequence the TRB variable region. The targeted TRB sequencing depth was roughly 35,000-50,000 T-cell genomes per sample. An Illumina MiSeq with a v3 150-cycle kit was used to sequence the pooled TRB libraries. Concerning the study's data processing: Repertoire analysis was run in R within a reproducible Nextflow workflow that covered QC, data transformation and analysis. LymphoSeq2, an R package for AIRR-Seq data exploration, was used to implement custom analyses. A handful of samples that yielded fewer than 5000 total TRB sequences were excluded, so that more than 150 HIV repertoires were analyzed. Among the 188 retained HIV repertoires, approximately 57 were collected before ART initiation and roughly 130 were collected after ART initiation. Repertoires were downsampled to 5000 TRB nucleotide sequences, and summary statistics were averaged over 100 downsampling iterations. The analysis kept only TRB sequences whose CDR3 regions were at least seven amino acids long. A Shannon entropy-derived clonality score and the Gini coefficient were used to measure diversity. In repertoire networks, the top 5000 CDR3 amino acid sequences were linked whenever an edit distance of one separated two sequences. For TRB CDR3 amino acid sequences, antigen specificity groups and MHC restriction were predicted with GLIPH2. To flag known CMV, EBV, HIV or tissue antigen associations, CDR3 amino acid sequences were matched against VDJdb and McPAS-TCR. Pre-ART, post-ART and control groups were compared with Wilcoxon signed-rank tests and Holm-Bonferroni correction. TCRdb limited this immuneACCESS table to in-frame rearrangements with V and J called. A share of clones is missing; checked studies link under half to unresolved V genes, and the rest is unexplained. The V and J calls and clone size are taken from that table; D and trimming were inferred from the DNA. Present in this sample are more than 20,000 clones, approximately 80% of which were seen just once. Of the sample, roughly 4.6% is held by the ten largest clones.

Results and caveats for the whole study, not just this receptor: ART initiation was associated with a significant increase in TRB diversity, but diversity stayed significantly below transplant donor controls even after long-term ART. Because PBMC availability was limited, only the TCR beta chain was sequenced, with no alpha chain pairing. Inferences about post-ART repertoire changes are limited because no data were available on ART adherence, viral resistance or therapy changes. Compared with controls, HIV repertoires had narrower CDR3 length ranges, and the network structure pointed to an antigen-experienced repertoire that shifted only slightly toward naive after ART. The samples were dated from about 2003 to 2017, and the ART regimens that were used may be less effective than current ART regimens. Because pre-ART samples had limited cell numbers, profiling was done on unsorted PBMC rather than on sorted CD4+ and CD8+ T cells. Expanded TRB clones identified before ART initiation dominated the repertoire across all time points, though the dominance fluctuated and decreased in many PLHIV after ART.

Inclusion was restricted to participants for whom at least one PBMC sample before ART initiation and at least two post-ART samples were available. Treatment was received in the United States of America by all participants with HIV. Before DNA extraction, cryopreserved samples containing about 0.95-10 million PBMC were thawed and washed. At the time of the earliest PBMC sample for each participant with HIV, ages ranged from roughly 20 to 60 years. PBMC samples were contributed by each participant from 1-4 timepoints before ART initiation and 2-8 timepoints after ART initiation, with a median of 7 samples. Serial HIV viral load, CD4+ T-cell count, ART history and demographic data were obtained for every participant. Using a Qiagen kit on a QIAcube, genomic DNA was extracted from unsorted PBMC, with samples processed in batches of 12. Spanning cysteine to phenylalanine, the CDR3 consists of 12 amino acids. CDR3 DNA is the only sequence kept; it has 36 bases, read in frame from the first base. The germline V gene sets CDR1 to LGHNA and CDR2 to YNFKEQ.

Sequences were derived from unsorted PBMCs, sampled 0.5 years after starting antiretroviral therapy. This chain is built from TRBV4-2 and TRBJ1-1; 5 matching bases give a weak D call of TRBD1. The TCR was taken from a man younger than 35 with HIV. The CDR3 reads as follows: CASSQWGTGAFF. Here is the DNA: TGTGCCAGCAGCCAATGGGGGACTGGAGCTTTCTTT.